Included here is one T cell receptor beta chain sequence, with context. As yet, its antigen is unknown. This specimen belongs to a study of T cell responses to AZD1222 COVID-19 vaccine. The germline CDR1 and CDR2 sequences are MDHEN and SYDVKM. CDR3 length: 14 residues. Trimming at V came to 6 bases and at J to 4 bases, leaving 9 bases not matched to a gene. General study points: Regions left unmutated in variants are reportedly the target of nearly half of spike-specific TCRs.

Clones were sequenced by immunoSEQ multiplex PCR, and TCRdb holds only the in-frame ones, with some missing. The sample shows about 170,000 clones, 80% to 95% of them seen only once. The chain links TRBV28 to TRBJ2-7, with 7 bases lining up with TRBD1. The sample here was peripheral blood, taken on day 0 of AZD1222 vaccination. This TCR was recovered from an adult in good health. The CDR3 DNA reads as TGTGCCAGCAGGGCGACAGGGAGAGGATACGAGCAGTACTTC. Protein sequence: CASRATGRGYEQYF.